Presented here are 23 T cell receptor beta chains from one specimen sequenced in a study of shared clonotypes between healthy human individuals. Produced via immunoSEQ multiplex PCR; TCRdb's table is partial and in-frame only. The top ten hold 0.11% to 0.15% of the sample, which has 2 million to 3 million clones, around nine tenths seen once. The source material was naive CD4+ T cells sorted from blood. Indicated subset: CD45RA+ positively selected. The receptors stem from a man in his late teens or twenties in good health.

As to this clone: At the DNA level, this CDR3 is encoded by other sequences in the same sample as well. The chain has TRBV6-6 and TRBJ2-7; D is uncertain. Trimming removed 0 bases at V and 2 bases at J, with 5 bases between. CDR3 length: 13 amino acids. Germline lookup yields CDR1 MNHNY and CDR2 SVGAGI (reference sequence). CDR3 sequence reads: CASSYSLAYEQYF. The DNA of the CDR3 is TGTGCCAGCAGTTACTCATTAGCCTACGAGCAGTACTTC.

This rearrangement joins TRBV4-1 to TRBJ1-5, with D possibly TRBD1 on 5 matching bases. CDR3 length equals 16 residues. V was pared by 3 bases and J by 4 bases, with 16 bases between. The germline V gene has CDR1 MGHRA and CDR2 YSYEKL. The CDR3 loop reads CASSHLNLQGNQPQHF. DNA for the CDR3: TGCGCCAGCAGCCACCTTAACCTGCAGGGAAATCAGCCCCAGCATTTT.

This clone appeared a few times. V gene TRBV15 combines with J gene TRBJ1-1; weak D call: TRBD1 (5 bases). This CDR3 contains 12 residues. V lost 6 bases, J lost 4 bases, and 9 bases lay in between. CDR1 and CDR2 from the germline V gene are LNHNV and YYDKDF (reference sequence). The DNA for the CDR3 is TGTGCCACCAGTCCGAGGGGCACTGAAGCTTTCTTT. Translated, it gives CATSPRGTEAFF.

DNA of the CDR3: TGTGCTAGTGGTTTGGGGCGGGGTCGGAACACCGGGGAGCTGTTTTTT. It translates to CASGLGRGRNTGELFF. This chain uses TRBV12-5 with TRBJ2-2; D possibly corresponds to TRBD2 (6 bases). The CDR3 covers 16 residues. CDR1 LGHNT and CDR2 FRNRAP come from the germline V gene. The germline V and J ends were trimmed by 1 base and 1 base, with 10 bases remaining between them.

The V gene is TRBV30, the J gene TRBJ2-2, with 7 bases matching TRBD1. Germline V gene data show CDR1 as GTSNPN and CDR2 as SVGIG (reference sequence). Germline trimming cut 2 bases from V and 4 bases from J; bases unmatched to any gene: 10. The length of the CDR3 is 16 residues. The CDR3 bases are TGTGCCTGGAGTTTCCCGACAGGGCAGGGCACCGGGGAGCTGTTTTTT. This translates into CAWSFPTGQGTGELFF.

Here the CDR3 reads CASSTRPLRGLHSPLHF. CDR3 in DNA: TGTGCCAGTAGTACCAGGCCCCTCCGGGGACTTCATTCACCCCTCCACTTT. The chain links TRBV19 to TRBJ1-6; tentatively, D is TRBD1 (5 bases). The CDR3 extends over 17 amino acids. CDR1 and CDR2 from the germline V gene are LNHDA and SQIVND (reference sequence). V was pared by 4 bases and J by 8 bases, with 21 bases between.

This clone appeared a few times. The V gene is TRBV18, the J gene TRBJ1-1, with a possible D match to TRBD1 (6 bases). This CDR3 contains 15 residues. V lost 2 bases to trimming and J lost 9 bases, with 19 bases between them. The germline V gene encodes CDR1 KGHSH and CDR2 LQKENI. The CDR3 DNA reads TGTGCCAGCTCACCAATGACAGGAGGTTCATCCCAAGCTTTCTTT. Its translation: CASSPMTGGSSQAFF.

The rearrangement uses TRBV11-2 and TRBJ1-2; D may be TRBD1 (6 bases). The CDR3 is made up of 14 amino acids. The V end lost 5 bases, the J end lost 6 bases, and 16 bases lay between the germline ends. Germline V lookup: CDR1 SGHAT, CDR2 FQNNGV. DNA for the CDR3: TGTGCCAGCAGCCCAGGACAGAGTCAACATGGCTACACCTTC. Protein product: CASSPGQSQHGYTF.

The chain has TRBV4-2 and TRBJ1-2; 7 bases line up with TRBD1. V dropped 0 bases and J dropped 10; count of bases not matched to a gene: 11. The V gene's germline CDR1 is LGHNA and CDR2 YNFKEQ. The CDR3 loop spans 15 amino acids. The CDR3 loop reads CASSQEGQKVFVYTF. CDR3 bases: TGTGCCAGCAGCCAAGAGGGACAGAAGGTATTTGTCTACACCTTC.

This clone was counted between two and nine times. The genes are TRBV18 and TRBJ2-1; D is unclear. From germline, CDR1 is KGHSH and CDR2 LQKENI. The V end lost 8 bases, the J end lost 7 bases, and 12 bases lay between the germline ends. The CDR3 has 12 residues. CDR3 sequence (DNA): TGTGCCAGCACCCTAGGTGGGAATGAGCAGTTCTTC. Translated, it gives CASTLGGNEQFF.

V and J are TRBV4-3 and TRBJ1-3; D is unresolved. CDR3 length: 13 amino acids. With 0 bases removed from V and 4 bases from J, the gap between germline ends came to 4 bases. The germline gives CDR1 LGHNA, CDR2 YSLEER. The CDR3 here is CASSQEQGNTIYF. Here the CDR3 DNA reads TGCGCCAGCAGCCAAGAACAAGGAAACACCATATATTTT.

This chain uses TRBV14 with TRBJ2-1; 8 bases are shared with TRBD1. V gave up 3 bases and J gave up 4 bases; unmatched junction bases: 5. Germline CDR1 and CDR2: SGHDN and FVKESK. The CDR3 spans 15 residues. The CDR3 sequence is CASSQGTGAYNEQFF. CDR3 DNA sequence: TGTGCCAGCAGCCAGGGGACAGGAGCATACAATGAGCAGTTCTTC.

This clone has just one count. This rearrangement joins TRBV19 to TRBJ1-1; D is unclear. Germline assignment: CDR1 LNHDA and CDR2 SQIVND (reference sequence). There are 12 residues in the CDR3. V was trimmed by 4 bases and J by 1 base, leaving 4 bases between them. CDR3 nucleotides: TGTGCCAGTAGTAATGCGAACACTGAAGCTTTCTTT. This translates into CASSNANTEAFF.

The V call is TRBV19, the J call TRBJ2-5; TRBD1 matches at 7 bases. V shed 6 bases, J shed 5 bases, and the junction held 18 bases outside the gene matches. Germline V gene lookup returns CDR1 LNHDA and CDR2 SQIVND (reference sequence). This CDR3 region has 17 residues. The CDR3 nucleotides are TGTGCCAGTAGCCTCATCGGAGTGCGACAGGGAGAGGAGACCCAGTACTTC. Its protein is CASSLIGVRQGEETQYF. Looking up the rest from reference TRBV19 and TRBJ2-5 gives the full variable domain: DGGITQSPKYLFRKEGQNVTLSCEQNLNHDAMYWYRQDPGQGLRLIYYSQIVNDFQKGDIAEGYSVSREKKESFPLTVTSAQKNPTAFYLCASSLIGVRQGEETQYFGPGTRLLVL.

The chain has TRBV5-1 and TRBJ2-3, with D perhaps assigned TRBD1 or TRBD2 (6 bases each). Trimming removed 4 bases from V and 4 bases from J, with 16 bases in between. CDR3 length equals 15 residues. Germline CDR1 SGHRS, CDR2 YFSETQ. CDR3 coding DNA: TGCGCCAGCAGCGCCTTTCCGGGGGCCTCAGATACGCAGTATTTT. Encoded protein: CASSAFPGASDTQYF.

The chain employs TRBV5-8 and TRBJ1-5; 8 nucleotides agree with TRBD1. This CDR3 has 19 amino acids. Looked up from germline, CDR1 is SGHTS and CDR2 is YDEGEE. V lost 4 bases and J lost 2; bases outside the gene matches: 17. The CDR3 protein is CASSNRDRKANSGNQPQHF. CDR3 sequence (DNA): TGTGCCAGCAGCAACCGGGACAGGAAGGCCAATAGTGGCAATCAGCCCCAGCATTTT. Full variable domain (outside the CDR3, taken from reference TRBV5-8 and TRBJ1-5): EAGVTQSPTHLIKTRGQQATLRCSPISGHTSVYWYQQALGLGLQFLLWYDEGEERNRGNFPPRFSGRQFPNYSSELNVNALELEDSALYLCASSNRDRKANSGNQPQHFGDGTRLSIL.

CDR3 loop: CASRLPGQGPTNYGYTF. The DNA of the CDR3 is TGTGCCAGCAGGCTACCGGGACAGGGTCCCACTAACTATGGCTACACCTTC. This rearrangement joins TRBV2 to TRBJ1-2; 9 nucleotides line up with TRBD1. The CDR3 runs 17 residues. The V segment lost 6 bases and the J segment 0 bases; nucleotides outside the gene matches: 11. Germline assignment: CDR1 SNHLY and CDR2 FYNNEI.

The chain employs TRBV10-3 and TRBJ1-2, with 9 nucleotides matching TRBD1. With 8 bases clipped from V and 5 bases from J, the junction kept 18 bases outside the gene matches. This CDR3 region has 17 residues. Germline assignment: CDR1 ENHRY and CDR2 SYGVKD. The DNA for the CDR3 is TGTGCCATCGGCTCCGGGACAGGGCTTAGGAAGGGATATGGCTACACCTTC. It codes for CAIGSGTGLRKGYGYTF.

This chain uses TRBV29-1 with TRBJ2-3; the match to TRBD2 covers 13 bases. The germline V gene encodes CDR1 SQVTM and CDR2 ANQGSEA. J lost 0 bases, V lost 5 bases, and 5 bases had no gene match. The CDR3 runs to 16 residues. DNA for the CDR3: TGCAGCGTTTCCGGGACTAGCGGGATTAGCACAGATACGCAGTATTTT. This sequence encodes CSVSGTSGISTDTQYF.

The CDR3 coding sequence is TGTGCCAGCAGTCTCGAGGGACAGGGGGTTCCGGGTGAGCAGTTCTTC. This codes for CASSLEGQGVPGEQFF. The chain links TRBV2 to TRBJ2-1; 11 bases are a match to TRBD1. The CDR3 is 16 residues long. V lost 5 bases and J lost 9; bases outside the gene matches: 12. Germline V CDR1 and CDR2: SNHLY, FYNNEI.

The sample holds one count of this clone. The V and J genes are TRBV7-9 and TRBJ2-1; D not certain. This CDR3 has 16 amino acids. Trimming pared 7 bases from V and 0 bases from J, leaving 16 bases between. Germline assignment: CDR1 SEHNR and CDR2 FQNEAQ (reference sequence). The chain's CDR3 is CASTPILRNSYNEQFF. CDR3 DNA sequence: TGTGCCAGCACTCCGATCTTGCGGAACTCCTACAATGAGCAGTTCTTC.

On this clone itself: The same CDR3 is also encoded by other DNA sequences in this sample. In DNA form, the CDR3 reads TGTGCCAGCAGCTTCGGGACAGGAAACTATGGCTACACCTTC. It codes for CASSFGTGNYGYTF. V is TRBV5-6 and J is TRBJ1-2; 8 nucleotides align to TRBD1. CDR3 length equals 14 residues. Germline trimming cut 2 bases from V and 2 bases from J; bases unmatched to any gene: 2. Germline V gene data show CDR1 as SGHDT and CDR2 as YYEEEE. The whole variable domain, remainder taken from reference TRBV5-6 and TRBJ1-2, is DAGVTQSPTHLIKTRGQQVTLRCSPKSGHDTVSWYQQALGQGPQFIFQYYEEEERQRGNFPDRFSGHQFPNYSSELNVNALLLGDSALYLCASSFGTGNYGYTFGSGTRLTVV.

This clone was counted a single time. The gene calls are TRBV9 and TRBJ2-1; TRBD2 aligns across 12 bases. This CDR3 region has 17 residues. Trimming removed 4 bases from V and 8 bases from J; junction bases left unmatched: 13. Germline V gene data show CDR1 as SGDLS and CDR2 as YYNGEE. The CDR3 region has the DNA TGTGCCAGCAGCCTGACAACCACTAGCGGGGGGTTCGATGAGCAGTTCTTC. Its protein product is CASSLTTTSGGFDEQFF.